The clone carrying this T cell receptor (beta chain) was seen just once. Its antigen is as yet unknown. Within the sample, other DNA sequences also encode this same CDR3. Libraries were prepared by immunoSEQ multiplex PCR; TCRdb keeps only in-frame clonotypes and omits some of them. Here the sample spans 350,000 to 500,000 clones, 85% to 90% being singletons. The source of the sample is a study of Ad26.COV2.S vaccination and SARS-CoV-2 variants. Study results and caveats: Vaccine and placebo groups showed comparable non-spike TCR breadth.

V dropped 5 bases and J dropped 2 bases, with 7 bases sitting between them. CDR1 is DFQATT and CDR2 is SNEGSKA in the germline V gene (reference sequence). CDR3 length: 11 residues. Treatment noted: 15 to 20 received Ad26.COV2.S at low or high dose, single or two shots; 5 received placebo; per-sample allocation not given. The study sampled participants on day 63 after the first vaccine or placebo injection. The sequence was collected from a person aged 18-65 years who received the Ad26.COV2.S COVID-19 vaccine or a placebo. Sequenced material: peripheral blood, taken in a trial of Ad26.COV2.S vaccine versus placebo. The chain joins TRBV20-1 to TRBJ2-7; tentative D call: TRBD1 (6 bases). The CDR3 is CSARQAYEQYF. As DNA, the CDR3 is TGCAGTGCTCGACAGGCCTACGAGCAGTACTTC.